This T cell receptor beta chain was profiled in a study of OX40 agonist ivuxolimab in advanced cancers. Study in general: Two cutaneous melanoma patients and one hepatocellular carcinoma patient, three in all, had partial responses.

Clones were sequenced by immunoSEQ multiplex PCR, and TCRdb holds only the in-frame ones, with some missing. The sample records about 73,000 clones, 75% to 90% being singletons. The V end was cut by 4 bases, the J end by 1 base, with 8 bases between. This CDR3 has 14 amino acids. Germline loops: CDR1 SGHNT, CDR2 YYREEE (reference sequence). The source of this sequence is an adult with an advanced solid tumor such as melanoma, head and neck, liver or kidney cancer. The chain links TRBV5-4 to TRBJ2-2; D unresolved. The sequences come from CD4+ or CD8+ T cells sorted from blood, collected in a trial of the OX40 agonist ivuxolimab. Here the CDR3 DNA reads TGTGCCAGCAGCCCCCCTCAGAACACCGGGGAGCTGTTTTTT. This encodes CASSPPQNTGELFF.